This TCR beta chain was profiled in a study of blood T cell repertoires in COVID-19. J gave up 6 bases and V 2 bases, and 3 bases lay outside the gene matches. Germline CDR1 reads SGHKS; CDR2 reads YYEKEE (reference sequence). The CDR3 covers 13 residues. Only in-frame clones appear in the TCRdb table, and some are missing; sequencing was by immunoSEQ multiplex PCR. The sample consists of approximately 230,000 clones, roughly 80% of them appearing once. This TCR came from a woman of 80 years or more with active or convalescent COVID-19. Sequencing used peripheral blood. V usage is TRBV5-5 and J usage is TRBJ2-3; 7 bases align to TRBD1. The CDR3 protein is CASSLNRGDTQYF. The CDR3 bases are TGTGCCAGCAGCTTAAACAGGGGTGATACGCAGTATTTT.